This T cell receptor beta chain was observed in a study of blood T cell repertoires in COVID-19. Study information: COVID-19 samples from acute and convalescent phases originated in the United States, Italy and Spain. The cDNA or gDNA used as material had been derived from T cells, B-cell-depleted T cells, or PBMCs.

Participant reports of clinical history set cohort assignment. In Cohort 3, a recovered donor had either two negative PCRs, clearance, or symptom resolution. Repertoires were generated with immunoSEQ multiplex PCR, while TCRdb's copy carries only in-frame clones and drops some. The table shows under 200,000 clones, with less than 85% occurring only once. The CDR3 spans 15 residues. The V end lost 9 bases, the J end lost 3 bases, and 20 bases lay between the germline ends. The germline V gene encodes CDR1 LNHNV and CDR2 YYDKDF (reference sequence). The clonotype was recovered from a woman aged 45-65 years who had recovered from COVID-19. Sample: PBMCs or T cells enriched from blood (not recorded which). This rearrangement joins TRBV15 to TRBJ1-1; D unclear. The CDR3: CATRRGGLPDTEAFF. The CDR3 DNA reads as TGTGCCACTCGACGGGGTGGCCTACCTGACACTGAAGCTTTCTTT.